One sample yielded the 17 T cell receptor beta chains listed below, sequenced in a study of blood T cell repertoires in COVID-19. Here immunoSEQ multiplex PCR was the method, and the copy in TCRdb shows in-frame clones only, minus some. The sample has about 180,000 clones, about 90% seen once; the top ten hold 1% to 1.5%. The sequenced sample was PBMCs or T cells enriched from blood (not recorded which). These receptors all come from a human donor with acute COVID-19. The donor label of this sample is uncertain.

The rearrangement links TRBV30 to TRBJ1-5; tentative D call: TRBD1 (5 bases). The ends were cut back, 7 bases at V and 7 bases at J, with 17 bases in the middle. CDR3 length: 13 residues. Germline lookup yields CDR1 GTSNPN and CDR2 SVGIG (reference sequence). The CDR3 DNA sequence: TGTGCCTTCTCGACCGGGGGGTTCCAGCCCCAGCATTTT. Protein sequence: CAFSTGGFQPQHF.

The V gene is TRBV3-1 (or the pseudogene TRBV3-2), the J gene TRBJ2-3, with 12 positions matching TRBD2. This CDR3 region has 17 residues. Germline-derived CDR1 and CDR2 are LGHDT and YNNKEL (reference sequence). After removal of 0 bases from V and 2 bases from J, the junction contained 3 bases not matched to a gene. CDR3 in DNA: TGTGCCAGCAGCCAAGACAGGACTAGCGGGGCCACAGATACGCAGTATTTT. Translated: CASSQDRTSGATDTQYF.

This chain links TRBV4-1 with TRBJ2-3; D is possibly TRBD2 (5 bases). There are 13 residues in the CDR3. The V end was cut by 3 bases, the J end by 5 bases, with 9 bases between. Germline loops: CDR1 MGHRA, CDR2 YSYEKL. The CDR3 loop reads CASSQLGEDTQYF. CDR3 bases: TGCGCCAGCAGCCAGCTCGGGGAAGATACGCAGTATTTT.

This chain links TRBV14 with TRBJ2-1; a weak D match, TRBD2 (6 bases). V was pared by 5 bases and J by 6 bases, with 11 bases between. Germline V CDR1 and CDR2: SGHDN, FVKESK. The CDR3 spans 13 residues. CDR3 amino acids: CASSSRLVNEQFF. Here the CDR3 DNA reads TGTGCCAGCAGCTCCCGACTAGTCAATGAGCAGTTCTTC.

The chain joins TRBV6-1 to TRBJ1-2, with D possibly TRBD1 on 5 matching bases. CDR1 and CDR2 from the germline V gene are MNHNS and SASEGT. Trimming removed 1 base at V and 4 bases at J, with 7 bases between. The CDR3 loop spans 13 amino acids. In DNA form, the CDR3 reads TGTGCCAGCAGTGAAGGACAGCTCTATGGCTACACCTTC. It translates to CASSEGQLYGYTF.

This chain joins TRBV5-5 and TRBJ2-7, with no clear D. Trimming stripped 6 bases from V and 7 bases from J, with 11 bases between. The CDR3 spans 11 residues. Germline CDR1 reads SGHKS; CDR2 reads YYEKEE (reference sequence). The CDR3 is CASTLAGEQYF. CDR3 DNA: TGTGCCAGCACTCTGGCCGGGGAGCAGTACTTC.

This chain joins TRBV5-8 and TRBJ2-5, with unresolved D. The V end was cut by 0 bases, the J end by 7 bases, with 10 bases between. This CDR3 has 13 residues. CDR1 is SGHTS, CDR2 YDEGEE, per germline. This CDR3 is CASSLVQTGTQYF. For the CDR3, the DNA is TGTGCCAGCAGCTTGGTCCAGACTGGGACCCAGTACTTC.

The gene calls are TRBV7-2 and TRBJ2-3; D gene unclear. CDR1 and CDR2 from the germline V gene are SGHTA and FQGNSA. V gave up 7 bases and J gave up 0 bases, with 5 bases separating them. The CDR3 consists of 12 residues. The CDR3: CASTPSTDTQYF. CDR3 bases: TGTGCCAGCACTCCCAGCACAGATACGCAGTATTTT.

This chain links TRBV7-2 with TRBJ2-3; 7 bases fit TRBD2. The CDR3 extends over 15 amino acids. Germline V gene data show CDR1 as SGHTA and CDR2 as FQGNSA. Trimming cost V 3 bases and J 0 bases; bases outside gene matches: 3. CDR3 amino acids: CASSFLAVSTDTQYF. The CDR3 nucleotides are TGTGCCAGCAGCTTTCTAGCGGTTAGCACAGATACGCAGTATTTT.

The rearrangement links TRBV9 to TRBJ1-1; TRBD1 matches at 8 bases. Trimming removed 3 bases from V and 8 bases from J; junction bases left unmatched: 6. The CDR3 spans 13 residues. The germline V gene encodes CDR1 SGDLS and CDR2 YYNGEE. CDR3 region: CASSAGTGDEAFF. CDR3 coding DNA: TGTGCCAGCAGCGCTGGGACAGGTGACGAAGCTTTCTTT.

The CDR3, as DNA: TGTGCCAGCAGCGTGAGGACAGGGAACTCACCCCTCCACTTT. Translation gives CASSVRTGNSPLHF. The chain recombines TRBV9 with TRBJ1-6, with 8 nucleotides matching TRBD1. Germline values: CDR1 SGDLS, CDR2 YYNGEE. V lost 2 bases and J lost 10; bases outside the gene matches: 5. The CDR3 is made up of 14 amino acids. The full variable domain, its missing parts supplied by reference TRBV9 and TRBJ1-6, is DSGVTQTPKHLITATGQRVTLRCSPRSGDLSVYWYQQSLDQGLQFLIQYYNGEERAKGNILERFSAQQFPDLHSELNLSSLELGDSALYFCASSVRTGNSPLHFGNGTRLTVT.

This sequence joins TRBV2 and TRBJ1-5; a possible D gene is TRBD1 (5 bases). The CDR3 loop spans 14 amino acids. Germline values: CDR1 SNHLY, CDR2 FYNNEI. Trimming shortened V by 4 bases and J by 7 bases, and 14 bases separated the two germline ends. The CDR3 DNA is TGTGCCAGCAGTGGCCAAGGGGCGGAACAGCCCCAGCATTTT. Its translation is CASSGQGAEQPQHF.

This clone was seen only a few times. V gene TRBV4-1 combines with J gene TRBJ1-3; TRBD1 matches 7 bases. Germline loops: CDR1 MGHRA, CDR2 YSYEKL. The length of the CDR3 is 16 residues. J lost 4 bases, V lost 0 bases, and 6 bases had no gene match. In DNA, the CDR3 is TGCGCCAGCAGCCAAGATTTACGGGACAGAGGAAACACCATATATTTT. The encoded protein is CASSQDLRDRGNTIYF.

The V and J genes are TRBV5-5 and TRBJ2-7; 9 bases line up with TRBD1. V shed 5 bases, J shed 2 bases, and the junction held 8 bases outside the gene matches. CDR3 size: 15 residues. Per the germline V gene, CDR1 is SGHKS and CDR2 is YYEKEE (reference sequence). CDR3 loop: CASSPTGGGTYEQYF. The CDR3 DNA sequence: TGTGCCAGCAGTCCTACAGGGGGCGGAACCTACGAGCAGTACTTC.

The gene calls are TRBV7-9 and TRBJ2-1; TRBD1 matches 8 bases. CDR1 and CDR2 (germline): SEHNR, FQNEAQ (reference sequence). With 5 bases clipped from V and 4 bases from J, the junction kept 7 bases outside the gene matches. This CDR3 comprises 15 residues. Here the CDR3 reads CASSQDRGQYNEQFF. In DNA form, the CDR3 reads TGTGCCAGCAGCCAAGACAGGGGCCAATACAATGAGCAGTTCTTC.

The CDR3 DNA sequence: TGTGCCAGCAGCCCGAACAGGGTCTCGGCCGACGAGCAGTACTTC. It specifies CASSPNRVSADEQYF. The rearrangement links TRBV11-2 to TRBJ2-7; D perhaps matches TRBD1 (6 bases). Germline CDR1 reads SGHAT; CDR2 reads FQNNGV. The CDR3 loop spans 15 amino acids. V shed 5 bases and J shed 5 bases, with 19 bases lying between them.

DNA for the CDR3: TGTGCCAGCAGCCAAGGAGCGGGGGGGCGCCAAGAGACCCAGTACTTC. This gives the protein CASSQGAGGRQETQYF. This chain connects TRBV3-1 (or the pseudogene TRBV3-2) to TRBJ2-5; 10 bases match TRBD2. The CDR3 is made up of 16 amino acids. The germline V gene encodes CDR1 LGHDT and CDR2 YNNKEL (reference sequence). V shed 1 base, J shed 1 base, and the junction held 3 bases outside the gene matches.